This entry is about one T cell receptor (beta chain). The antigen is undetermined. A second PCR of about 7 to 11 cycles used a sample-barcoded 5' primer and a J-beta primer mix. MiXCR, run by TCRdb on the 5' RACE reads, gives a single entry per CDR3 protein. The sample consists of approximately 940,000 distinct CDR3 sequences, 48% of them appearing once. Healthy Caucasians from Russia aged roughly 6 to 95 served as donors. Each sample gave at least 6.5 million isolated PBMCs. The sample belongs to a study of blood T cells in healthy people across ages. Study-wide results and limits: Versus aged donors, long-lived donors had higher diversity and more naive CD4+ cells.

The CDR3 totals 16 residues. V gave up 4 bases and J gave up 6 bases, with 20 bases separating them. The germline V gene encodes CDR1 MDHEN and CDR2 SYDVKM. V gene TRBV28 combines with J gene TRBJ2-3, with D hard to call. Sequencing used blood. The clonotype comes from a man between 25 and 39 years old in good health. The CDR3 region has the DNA TGTGCCAGCAGTTCCCCGCCGGTAGTACCTGGGGATACGCAGTATTTT. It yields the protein CASSSPPVVPGDTQYF.